The 30 T cell receptor beta chains listed next were all sequenced from one sample in a study of blood T cell repertoires in COVID-19. The repertoire was sequenced with immunoSEQ multiplex PCR; TCRdb's copy has only in-frame clones and lacks some. The sample lists a few hundred thousand clones, approximately 90% occurring once. The sequenced material came from PBMCs or T cells enriched from blood (not recorded which). The source of these receptors is a woman aged 60-75 years who had recovered from COVID-19.

The chain couples TRBV10-1 to TRBJ2-7; the match to TRBD1 covers 8 bases. J gave up 1 base and V 0 bases, and 11 bases lay outside the gene matches. This CDR3 has 18 residues. The germline gives CDR1 WNHNN, CDR2 SYGVQD (reference sequence). CDR3 nucleotides: TGCGCCAGCAGTGAGTCGGGGGTGGAGACAGGGGATTCCTACGAGCAGTACGTC. This translates into CASSESGVETGDSYEQYV.

This clone was seen only once. The V call is TRBV28, the J call TRBJ1-1, with D unclear. Trimming removed 5 bases at V and 3 bases at J, with 16 bases between. The CDR3 length is 15 residues. CDR1 is MDHEN and CDR2 is SYDVKM in the germline V gene. This chain's CDR3 is CASSVPSGVDTEAFF. CDR3 in DNA: TGTGCCAGCAGTGTCCCTTCGGGAGTCGACACTGAAGCTTTCTTT.

The V call is TRBV5-1, the J call TRBJ2-4; 7 bases map to TRBD2. Germline V CDR1 and CDR2: SGHRS, YFSETQ. V trimming: 0 bases; J trimming: 10 bases; junction bases outside the gene matches: 1. CDR3 size: 12 residues. The CDR3 region is CASSLAGGIQYF. The CDR3 region has the DNA TGCGCCAGCAGCTTGGCGGGAGGAATTCAGTACTTC.

The CDR3 region is CATMQQRTDATDTQYF. The CDR3 DNA follows: TGTGCCACCATGCAGCAGCGGACAGACGCCACAGATACGCAGTATTTT. The chain is built from TRBV24-1 and TRBJ2-3, with a weak D call TRBD1 (6 bases). Between the trimmed V and J ends, which lost 8 bases and 2 bases, there was a span of 19 bases. Germline values: CDR1 KGHDR, CDR2 SFDVKD. The CDR3 is 16 residues long.

CDR3 sequence (DNA): TGTGCCAGCAGCATACAAGGGGTTGGCACTGAAGCTTTCTTT. As protein: CASSIQGVGTEAFF. The chain couples TRBV7-2 to TRBJ1-1; possibly TRBD1 for D (5 bases). Germline CDR1 reads SGHTA; CDR2 reads FQGNSA. The CDR3 consists of 14 residues. V lost 5 bases and J 4 bases, leaving 14 bases between the germline ends.

The V gene is TRBV23-1, the J gene TRBJ1-2; no reliable D call. TRBV23-1 is assigned to the ORF class and has an uncertain function. Trimming pared 1 base from V and 5 bases from J, leaving 17 bases between. This CDR3 is built from 16 residues. CDR3 in DNA: TGCGCCAGCAGTCAATATTCGTATCACGGACTTTATGGCTACACCTTC. Amino acids: CASSQYSYHGLYGYTF.

CDR3 DNA: TGTGCCAGCAGTGTCCGGGACAGGGACTATGGCTACACCTTC. Translating gives CASSVRDRDYGYTF. The rearrangement uses TRBV27 and TRBJ1-2; TRBD1 agrees at 9 bases. The CDR3 has 14 amino acids. Germline V lookup: CDR1 MNHEY, CDR2 SMNVEV (reference sequence). The ends lost 5 bases at V and 3 bases at J; junction bases unmatched: 4.

This chain joins TRBV6-5 and TRBJ2-2; TRBD1 is a possible D gene (6 bases). Germline-derived CDR1 and CDR2 are MNHEY and SVGAGI. The CDR3 extends over 13 amino acids. V dropped 6 bases and J dropped 4 bases, with 9 bases sitting between them. The CDR3: CASSRGSTGELFF. The CDR3, as DNA: TGTGCCAGCAGCAGGGGAAGCACCGGGGAGCTGTTTTTT.

The V gene is TRBV19, the J gene TRBJ1-1, with D possibly matching TRBD1 (6 bases). Looked up from germline, CDR1 is LNHDA and CDR2 is SQIVND (reference sequence). V dropped 6 bases and J dropped 4 bases, with 12 bases sitting between them. CDR3 size: 13 residues. The CDR3 reads CASSRGWGTEAFF. The CDR3 coding sequence is TGTGCCAGTAGCAGGGGATGGGGCACTGAAGCTTTCTTT.

The V gene is TRBV28, the J gene TRBJ1-2; D is possibly TRBD1 (6 bases). V lost 3 bases and J 7 bases, leaving 12 bases between the germline ends. This CDR3 has 13 residues. Germline V CDR1 and CDR2: MDHEN, SYDVKM. The CDR3 loop is CASSFAGEGGYTF. The CDR3 DNA is TGTGCCAGCAGTTTCGCAGGGGAGGGTGGCTACACCTTC.

The V gene is TRBV19, the J gene TRBJ2-7; tentatively, D is TRBD1 (6 bases). Trimming cost V 3 bases and J 2 bases, with 14 bases left between them. The germline V gene has CDR1 LNHDA and CDR2 SQIVND (reference sequence). The length of the CDR3 is 15 residues. The CDR3 is CASSIATGMTYEQYF. CDR3 DNA: TGTGCCAGTAGTATCGCAACAGGGATGACCTACGAGCAGTACTTC.

The gene calls are TRBV5-1 and TRBJ2-2; D might be TRBD1 (6 bases). V lost 0 bases, J lost 5 bases, and 11 bases lay in between. This CDR3 contains 15 residues. Germline-derived CDR1 and CDR2 are SGHRS and YFSETQ. In nucleotides, the CDR3 is TGCGCCAGCAGCTTGGCCACAGGGTGGACCGGGGAGCTGTTTTTT. It yields the protein CASSLATGWTGELFF.

The J gene is TRBJ1-3, the V gene TRBV11-2; D is possibly TRBD1 (5 bases). V lost 1 base and J lost 2, with 12 bases in between. Germline loops: CDR1 SGHAT, CDR2 FQNNGV. The CDR3 spans 16 residues. CDR3 in DNA: TGTGCCAGCAGCTTAGGGATAGGGACTGCTGGAAACACCATATATTTT. Translation gives CASSLGIGTAGNTIYF.

The chain has TRBV7-2 and TRBJ2-2; 14 positions agree with TRBD2. Losses at the gene ends were 7 bases for V and 4 bases for J; bases not matched to a gene: 11. Germline lookup yields CDR1 SGHTA and CDR2 FQGNSA. CDR3 length equals 18 residues. CDR3 DNA: TGTGCCAGCACCCACCGACTAGCGGGGGGGCGTGGCACCGGGGAGCTGTTTTTT. Translated, it gives CASTHRLAGGRGTGELFF.

The chain is built from TRBV7-2 and TRBJ2-5; 9 positions agree with TRBD2. CDR1 and CDR2 from the germline V gene are SGHTA and FQGNSA. J lost 3 bases, V lost 2 bases, and 1 base had no gene match. The CDR3 sequence is 14 residues long. The CDR3 here is CASSLQRGEETQYF. In nucleotides, the CDR3 is TGTGCCAGCAGCTTACAGCGGGGGGAAGAGACCCAGTACTTC.

The genes are TRBV9 and TRBJ2-2; D possibly corresponds to TRBD1 (6 bases). V shed 4 bases and J shed 2 bases, with 12 bases lying between them. This CDR3 has 15 amino acids. Germline values: CDR1 SGDLS, CDR2 YYNGEE. The CDR3 DNA follows: TGTGCCAGCAGCTACCGGACAGCTAACACCGGGGAGCTGTTTTTT. Translation: CASSYRTANTGELFF.

The V gene is TRBV6-5, the J gene TRBJ1-6, with D perhaps TRBD1 (5 bases). V gave up 4 bases and J gave up 7 bases, with 11 bases separating them. This CDR3 is 14 amino acids long. The V gene's germline CDR1 is MNHEY and CDR2 SVGAGI. For the CDR3, the DNA is TGTGCCAGCAGTTCCACAAGACAGAATTCACCCCTCCACTTT. It is translated as CASSSTRQNSPLHF.

This chain's CDR3 is CASSRTPGTGQETQYF. For the CDR3, the DNA is TGTGCCAGCAGCCGGACCCCTGGGACAGGGCAAGAGACCCAGTACTTC. The chain is built from TRBV6-6 and TRBJ2-5, with 9 positions matching TRBD1. This CDR3 region has 16 residues. The V gene's germline CDR1 is MNHNY and CDR2 SVGAGI (reference sequence). J was trimmed by 2 bases and V by 6 bases; bases with no gene match: 10.

V gene TRBV3-1 (or the pseudogene TRBV3-2) combines with J gene TRBJ2-5; 11 bases line up with TRBD2. The CDR3 has 17 amino acids. The V gene end was trimmed by 8 bases and the J gene end by 4 bases; junction bases not matched to a gene: 15. Germline lookup yields CDR1 LGHDT and CDR2 YNNKEL (reference sequence). The CDR3 DNA is TGTGCCAGCTTAGGTAGCGGGGGGGCCGGAAAAAGAGAGACCCAGTACTTC. Amino acids: CASLGSGGAGKRETQYF.

V usage is TRBV29-1 and J usage is TRBJ1-2, with 10 bases matching TRBD1. The CDR3 length is 16 residues. V lost 0 bases to trimming and J lost 5 bases; unmatched junction nucleotides: 9. Germline V gene lookup returns CDR1 SQVTM and CDR2 ANQGSEA. The CDR3 bases are TGCAGCGTTGAAGATTCAACCGGGACAGGGGCATATGGCTACACCTTC. Translated, it gives CSVEDSTGTGAYGYTF.

The chain couples TRBV18 to TRBJ1-1; D not resolved. The germline V gene has CDR1 KGHSH and CDR2 LQKENI. V was pared by 5 bases and J by 1 base, with 8 bases between. There are 13 residues in the CDR3. The CDR3 sequence: CASSETGNTEAFF. The CDR3 DNA is TGTGCCAGCTCAGAGACTGGGAACACTGAAGCTTTCTTT.

J is TRBJ2-2 and V is TRBV19; D is possibly TRBD2 (5 bases). CDR1 is LNHDA, CDR2 SQIVND, per germline (reference sequence). V was cut by 3 bases and J by 3 bases, with 8 bases left in between. The CDR3 sequence is 14 residues long. The CDR3 here is CASSIEGYTGELFF. Written as DNA, the CDR3 is TGTGCCAGTAGTATTGAGGGTTACACCGGGGAGCTGTTTTTT.

The CDR3 nucleotides read TGCGCCAGCAGCCCAGGGATGACAGGGATCCCCTATAATTCACCCCTCCACTTT. Translating it yields CASSPGMTGIPYNSPLHF. The J gene is TRBJ1-6, the V gene TRBV4-1; TRBD1 agrees at 7 bases. The J segment lost 2 bases and the V segment lost 4 bases, leaving 11 bases of the junction unmatched. CDR3 size: 18 residues. Germline CDR1 and CDR2: MGHRA and YSYEKL.

The gene calls are TRBV7-9 and TRBJ1-6; D is perhaps TRBD1 (6 bases). The CDR3 is 15 amino acids. In germline, CDR1 is SEHNR, CDR2 FQNEAQ (reference sequence). The V end was cut by 6 bases, the J end by 5 bases, with 14 bases between. CDR3 bases: TGTGCCAGCAGGTCTTGGACAGAAAATAATTCACCCCTCCACTTT. Protein: CASRSWTENNSPLHF.

The CDR3 loop reads CASSEAQRVPYGYTF. Here the CDR3 DNA reads TGTGCCAGCAGTGAAGCGCAGAGGGTACCCTATGGCTACACCTTC. The chain employs TRBV6-1 and TRBJ1-2; D is ambiguous. The CDR3 is 15 amino acids. Trimming shortened V by 0 bases and J by 4 bases, and 12 bases separated the two germline ends. The germline V gene encodes CDR1 MNHNS and CDR2 SASEGT.

V usage is TRBV19 and J usage is TRBJ2-1, with TRBD2 identical over 7 bases. Trimming removed 10 bases from V and 0 bases from J; junction bases left unmatched: 6. Germline V gives CDR1 LNHDA, CDR2 SQIVND (reference sequence). The CDR3 spans 14 residues. The CDR3 region is CATRAGPSYNEQFF. The CDR3 region has the DNA TGTGCCACAAGAGCGGGACCCTCCTACAATGAGCAGTTCTTC.

The J gene is TRBJ2-7, the V gene TRBV7-2; TRBD2 aligns across 9 bases. Germline trimming cut 5 bases from V and 4 bases from J; bases unmatched to any gene: 6. CDR1 and CDR2 from the germline V gene are SGHTA and FQGNSA. This CDR3 is built from 14 residues. The CDR3, as DNA: TGTGCCAGCAGCGCGGGACTAGCAGTGTACGAGCAGTACTTC. It specifies CASSAGLAVYEQYF.

The chain has TRBV6-1 and TRBJ1-4; D unresolved. CDR3 length: 17 amino acids. Germline V gene sequence: CDR1 MNHNS, CDR2 SASEGT. Trimming took 0 bases from V and 0 from J, leaving 11 bases between them. As DNA, the CDR3 is TGTGCCAGCAGTGAAGCTAGAGGGTGGACAACTAATGAAAAACTGTTTTTT. This codes for CASSEARGWTTNEKLFF.

The chain has TRBV9 and TRBJ1-1; D is possibly TRBD1 (5 bases). Trimming left V 0 bases short and J 1 base short, with 10 bases between. CDR3 length equals 15 residues. From germline, CDR1 is SGDLS and CDR2 YYNGEE. CDR3 sequence reads: CASSVEGARNTEAFF. Written as DNA, the CDR3 is TGTGCCAGCAGCGTAGAAGGGGCGAGGAACACTGAAGCTTTCTTT.

This rearrangement joins TRBV4-2 to TRBJ2-3; 11 nucleotides agree with TRBD2. V lost 5 bases, J lost 6 bases, and 7 bases stayed unmatched. Germline lookup yields CDR1 LGHNA and CDR2 YNFKEQ. The CDR3 sequence is 15 residues long. CDR3 residues: CASSSQPSGGDTQYF. The CDR3 DNA sequence: TGTGCCAGCAGCTCCCAACCTAGCGGGGGGGATACGCAGTATTTT.